The 15 T cell receptor beta chains below all came from one sample that was sequenced in a study of T cells expressing NK-cell markers. TCRdb re-analyzed the 5' RACE reads; it lists each CDR3 protein once, without DNA. The sample table sets out about 140,000 distinct CDR3 sequences. Sequencing was performed on blood T cells: a sorted CD56 or NKG2C T cell subset, CD4+ or CD8+ T cells, or bulk PBMC T cells (not recorded which). The receptors originated from a man between 18 and 35 years old in good health.

The chain recombines TRBV7-9 with TRBJ2-1. CDR1 SEHNR and CDR2 FQNEAQ come from the germline V gene (reference sequence). CDR3 length: 14 residues. CDR3 sequence: CASSLESTVNEQFF.

This chain connects TRBV19 to TRBJ1-6. Per the germline V gene, CDR1 is LNHDA and CDR2 is SQIVND (reference sequence). The CDR3 spans 13 residues. The CDR3: CASRSGAYSPLHF.

The V gene is TRBV6-5, the J gene TRBJ2-2. CDR1 MNHEY and CDR2 SVGAGI come from the germline V gene. The CDR3 is 14 amino acids. The CDR3 sequence is CASSYSLNTGELFF.

The rearrangement joins TRBV24-1 to TRBJ2-2. From germline, CDR1 is KGHDR and CDR2 SFDVKD. This CDR3 is 14 amino acids long. The CDR3 is CATSDLKSSGELFF.

The chain has TRBV6-5 and TRBJ2-2; checking the TCRdb D call of TRBD1 is not possible without DNA. In germline, CDR1 is MNHEY, CDR2 SVGAGI. CDR3 length: 17 residues. The CDR3 here is CASSYAPGTGHPGELFF.

The CDR3: CASSSLAGEETQYF. The V gene is TRBV12-3 or TRBV12-4, the J gene TRBJ2-5; the TCRdb call, TRBD2, lacks DNA for checking. The CDR3 contains 14 residues.

The chain recombines TRBV7-8 with TRBJ2-7. The CDR3 length is 16 residues. The germline gives CDR1 SGHVS, CDR2 FQNEAQ. CDR3 sequence: CASSLVEARHHYEQYF.

The J gene is TRBJ2-6, the V gene TRBV12-3 or TRBV12-4; TCRdb's D gene call, TRBD1, goes unchecked for lack of DNA. The CDR3 is 19 residues long. This CDR3 is CASSATWDTGSSGANVLTF.

The CDR3 loop reads CASSPVAEGPSNEQFF. V is TRBV5-1 and J is TRBJ2-1; lacking DNA, the TRBD2 call made by TCRdb goes unchecked. Germline CDR1 is SGHRS and CDR2 is YFSETQ. The CDR3 has 16 residues.

This sequence joins TRBV20-1 and TRBJ2-1; checking the TCRdb D call of TRBD1 is not possible without DNA. The CDR3 covers 15 residues. Looked up from germline, CDR1 is DFQATT and CDR2 is SNEGSKA (reference sequence). The CDR3 protein is CSARDLGQGQNEQFF.

This sequence joins TRBV28 and TRBJ2-7. The length of the CDR3 is 13 residues. Germline values: CDR1 MDHEN, CDR2 SYDVKM. CDR3 sequence: CASSRTYSYEQYF.

This sequence joins TRBV9 and TRBJ1-6; TCRdb indicates TRBD1, and absent DNA this call remains unverified. The CDR3 runs 16 residues. From germline, CDR1 is SGDLS and CDR2 YYNGEE. CDR3 loop: CASEPGQGPPRSPLHF.

This chain's CDR3 is CASGTGGFYNEQFF. The chain uses TRBV3-1 and TRBJ2-1; TCRdb's D call of TRBD2 is untestable without DNA. Germline V gene data show CDR1 as LGHDT and CDR2 as YNNKEL (reference sequence). The CDR3 length is 14 residues.

V and J are TRBV12-3 or TRBV12-4 and TRBJ2-3. This CDR3 is built from 13 residues. CDR3 sequence reads: CASSLGAGDTQYF.

The chain is built from TRBV7-9 and TRBJ1-1. The CDR3 is made up of 14 amino acids. Germline CDR1 is SEHNR and CDR2 is FQNEAQ (reference sequence). The CDR3 spells CASSYAAVGTEAFF. The full variable domain, rest sourced from reference TRBV7-9 and TRBJ1-1, is DTGVSQNPRHKITKRGQNVTFRCDPISEHNRLYWYRQTLGQGPEFLTYFQNEAQLEKSRLLSDRFSAERPKGSFSTLEIQRTEQGDSAMYLCASSYAAVGTEAFFGQGTRLTVV.